These 26 T cell receptor beta chains originate from one sample sequenced in a study of T cells in Graves' hyperthyroidism and ophthalmopathy. Using RNA transcripts as the source, TCR beta CDR3 regions were amplified. Using the HTBI primer set, a first-round RT-PCR was run on the TCR CDR3. TCRdb redid the calling of the multiplex PCR reads with MiXCR, one entry per CDR3 protein. In the table there are about 540,000 distinct CDR3 sequences, roughly 46% of which are singletons. The sequenced material came from peripheral blood or thyroid tissue (not recorded which). The receptors derive from a woman aged 18-29 years with Graves' hyperthyroidism.

This clonotype came up many times. The chain is built from TRBV24-1 and TRBJ2-5, with 8 bases identical to TRBD1. V gave up 2 bases and J gave up 3 bases; unmatched junction bases: 4. Germline values: CDR1 KGHDR, CDR2 SFDVKD. The CDR3 is 15 amino acids. This CDR3 is CATSDSWTGKETQYF. CDR3 coding DNA: TGTGCCACCAGTGATTCATGGACAGGGAAAGAGACCCAGTACTTC.

The chain employs TRBV20-1 and TRBJ1-5; TRBD1 aligns across 8 bases. Per germline, CDR1 DFQATT and CDR2 SNEGSKA (reference sequence). This CDR3 has 14 residues. CDR3: CSVARQGIVQPQHF. The CDR3, as DNA: TGCAGCGTAGCGAGACAGGGGATTGTTCAGCCCCAGCATTTT.

V is TRBV29-1 and J is TRBJ2-5; 9 bases match TRBD1. This CDR3 is built from 13 residues. CDR1 and CDR2 from the germline V gene are SQVTM and ANQGSEA. Unmatched junction bases numbered 5, after V lost 7 bases and J lost 2 bases. CDR3 DNA sequence: TGCAGCGGGAAGGACAGGGGTCAAGAGACCCAGTACTTC. Translation gives CSGKDRGQETQYF.

The sample holds a few counts of this clonotype. A much larger clone is a single base away; this may be a read error. The chain couples TRBV15 to TRBJ1-6; weak D call: TRBD1 (5 bases). V lost 1 base to trimming and J lost 7 bases, with 11 bases between them. Germline V CDR1 and CDR2: LNHNV, YYDKDF (reference sequence). This CDR3 contains 15 residues. For the CDR3, the DNA is TGTGCCACCAGCAGAGCTAGCGGGGGAAATTCACCCCTCCACTTT. It is translated as CATSRASGGNSPLHF.

The sample holds many counts of this clonotype. The CDR3 DNA reads as TGTGCCAGCAGCTTAGGACACATTAACTATGGCTACACCTTC. As protein: CASSLGHINYGYTF. The chain carries TRBV7-9 and TRBJ1-2; D unclear. Germline CDR1 is SEHNR and CDR2 is FQNEAQ (reference sequence). V was cut by 1 base and J by 1 base, with 7 bases left in between. This CDR3 is 14 amino acids long.

The rearrangement joins TRBV7-6 to TRBJ1-2; D remains unclear. The CDR3 spans 15 residues. CDR1 is SGHVS, CDR2 FNYEAQ, per germline. V lost 5 bases to trimming and J lost 4 bases, with 17 bases between them. The CDR3 DNA sequence: TGTGCCAGCAGCGTAGAAGACCTTAAAGGCTATGGCTACACCTTC. Amino acid sequence: CASSVEDLKGYGYTF.

This chain connects TRBV5-1 to TRBJ2-5; no definite D call. V lost 5 bases, J lost 5 bases, and 13 bases lay in between. CDR1 is SGHRS and CDR2 is YFSETQ in the germline V gene. The CDR3 loop spans 13 amino acids. CDR3 nucleotides: TGCGCCAGCAGTTGGGCCCCCGGGGAGACCCAGTACTTC. The encoded protein is CASSWAPGETQYF.

The rearrangement joins TRBV7-2 to TRBJ2-7; 8 nucleotides agree with TRBD2. The CDR3 spans 14 residues. Unmatched junction bases numbered 8, after V lost 3 bases and J lost 7 bases. From germline, CDR1 is SGHTA and CDR2 FQGNSA. The CDR3 region has the DNA TGTGCCAGCAGCTTCGGGGGGGGCACCGGGGAGCAGTACTTC. This sequence encodes CASSFGGGTGEQYF.

The chain is built from TRBV15 and TRBJ1-2; possible D gene TRBD1, 5 bases. The CDR3 is made up of 14 amino acids. Trimming removed 1 base from V and 2 bases from J, with 8 bases in between. Per germline, CDR1 LNHNV and CDR2 YYDKDF (reference sequence). The chain's CDR3 is CATSRVGGNYGYTF. CDR3 nucleotide sequence: TGTGCCACCAGCAGAGTCGGGGGGAACTATGGCTACACCTTC. The full variable domain, completed using reference TRBV15 and TRBJ1-2, is DAMVIQNPRYQVTQFGKPVTLSCSQTLNHNVMYWYQQKSSQAPKLLFHYYDKDFNNEADTPDNFQSRRPNTSFCFLDIRSPGLGDTAMYLCATSRVGGNYGYTFGSGTRLTVV.

V and J are TRBV29-1 and TRBJ1-3, with 7 bases identical to TRBD1. The CDR3 has 10 amino acids. Trimming cost V 6 bases and J 10 bases; bases outside gene matches: 3. Germline assignment: CDR1 SQVTM and CDR2 ANQGSEA. CDR3 sequence (DNA): TGCAGCGTGGCGACAGGGACCATATATTTT. It encodes CSVATGTIYF.

This rearrangement joins TRBV20-1 to TRBJ2-1; D not resolved. CDR1 and CDR2 from the germline V gene are DFQATT and SNEGSKA (reference sequence). The germline V and J ends were trimmed by 7 bases and 4 bases, with 8 bases remaining between them. The CDR3 contains 11 residues. The CDR3 DNA reads TGCAGTGTCAGTCAGTACAATGAGCAGTTCTTC. Translation gives CSVSQYNEQFF.

V is TRBV7-8 and J is TRBJ1-5; 9 bases agree with TRBD1. The CDR3 runs to 18 residues. CDR1 and CDR2 (germline): SGHVS, FQNEAQ. Trimming took 6 bases from V and 0 from J; bases not matched to a gene: 12. CDR3 in amino acids: CASSVQGAGEYSNQPQHF. CDR3 nucleotides: TGTGCCAGCAGTGTACAGGGGGCGGGGGAATATAGCAATCAGCCCCAGCATTTT.

This clonotype has a handful of counts. The CDR3 DNA is TGTGCCACCAGTGACTGGGGACAGGGGTCCTACGAGCAGTACTTC. This codes for CATSDWGQGSYEQYF. V is TRBV24-1 and J is TRBJ2-7; 10 bases fit TRBD1. This CDR3 has 15 amino acids. Germline-derived CDR1 and CDR2 are KGHDR and SFDVKD. V was pared by 4 bases and J by 1 base, with 3 bases of the junction left unmatched.

CDR3 residues: CASRKGGRAFF. The CDR3 DNA is TGTGCCAGCAGGAAGGGGGGGCGCGCTTTCTTT. The chain has TRBV2 and TRBJ1-1, with a weak D call TRBD1 (6 bases). Germline values: CDR1 SNHLY, CDR2 FYNNEI. The CDR3 loop spans 11 amino acids. V was trimmed by 6 bases and J by 11 bases, leaving 13 bases between them.

This clonotype was counted ten times or more. The CDR3 DNA is TGTGCCAGCAGCTCAACAGGGGGTGACACTGAAGCTTTCTTT. This sequence encodes CASSSTGGDTEAFF. The chain combines TRBV7-3 with TRBJ1-1, with TRBD1 matching over 8 bases. Per the germline V gene, CDR1 is SGHTA and CDR2 is FQGTGA. V lost 4 bases and J lost 3; bases outside the gene matches: 4. The CDR3 loop spans 14 amino acids.

The chain combines TRBV15 with TRBJ2-7; D not resolved. CDR3 length: 15 amino acids. V dropped 3 bases and J dropped 0 bases, with 12 bases sitting between them. From germline, CDR1 is LNHNV and CDR2 YYDKDF (reference sequence). CDR3 DNA: TGTGCCACCAGCAGGGTTATGGCGAGCTCCTACGAGCAGTACTTC. Protein product: CATSRVMASSYEQYF.

This rearrangement joins TRBV7-9 to TRBJ2-5, with D tentatively TRBD2 (7 bases). CDR1 and CDR2 (germline): SEHNR, FQNEAQ (reference sequence). This CDR3 has 14 amino acids. V lost 8 bases, J lost 2 bases, and 15 bases lay in between. The CDR3 here is CASHPQGGQETQYF. As DNA, the CDR3 is TGTGCCAGCCACCCACAGGGAGGGCAAGAGACCCAGTACTTC.

Concerning this clonotype: A single base separates this from a much larger clone, so it may be a read error. J is TRBJ2-5 and V is TRBV29-1; TRBD1 matches at 7 bases. V lost 4 bases and J lost 2; bases outside the gene matches: 4. This CDR3 comprises 13 residues. In germline, CDR1 is SQVTM, CDR2 ANQGSEA. The CDR3 nucleotides are TGCAGCGTTGTGACAGGGAGTCAAGAGACCCAGTACTTC. The encoded protein is CSVVTGSQETQYF. The full variable domain, in which reference TRBV29-1 and TRBJ2-5 provide the parts outside the CDR3, is SAVISQKPSRDICQRGTSLTIQCQVDSQVTMMFWYRQQPGQSLTLIATANQGSEATYESGFVIDKFPISRPNLTFSTLTVSNMSPEDSSIYLCSVVTGSQETQYFGPGTRLLVL.

In this sample, this clonotype turned up once. J is TRBJ1-3 and V is TRBV20-1; no clear D gene. This CDR3 is 14 amino acids long. Germline CDR1 is DFQATT and CDR2 is SNEGSKA (reference sequence). Trimming stripped 2 bases from V and 0 bases from J, with 8 bases between. The chain's CDR3 is CSARLPYSGNTIYF. As DNA, the CDR3 is TGCAGTGCTAGACTTCCCTACTCTGGAAACACCATATATTTT.

The gene calls are TRBV7-2 and TRBJ1-2; D gene ambiguous. From germline, CDR1 is SGHTA and CDR2 FQGNSA. V was clipped by 5 bases and J by 6 bases, with 13 bases between them. The CDR3 sequence is 13 residues long. The CDR3 spells CASSLTREHGYTF. In DNA, the CDR3 is TGTGCCAGCAGCCTAACTCGGGAGCATGGCTACACCTTC.

This clonotype was counted at least ten times. The chain recombines TRBV7-9 with TRBJ1-2; D perhaps matches TRBD1 (5 bases). Between the trimmed V and J ends, which lost 5 bases and 3 bases, there was a span of 10 bases. There are 13 residues in the CDR3. CDR1 and CDR2 from the germline V gene are SEHNR and FQNEAQ (reference sequence). The DNA for the CDR3 is TGTGCCAGCAGCGCCACCAGGGACTATGGCTACACCTTC. Residues: CASSATRDYGYTF.

The chain's CDR3 is CSAPGDATYEQYF. The CDR3 DNA is TGCAGTGCCCCCGGGGACGCCACCTACGAGCAGTACTTC. The chain joins TRBV20-1 to TRBJ2-7; perhaps D is TRBD1 or TRBD2 (5 bases each). Per germline, CDR1 DFQATT and CDR2 SNEGSKA (reference sequence). V lost 6 bases to trimming and J lost 2 bases, with 14 bases between them. This CDR3 has 13 residues.

The chain recombines TRBV29-1 with TRBJ1-1; 8 nucleotides line up with TRBD1. This CDR3 contains 15 residues. The V gene's germline CDR1 is SQVTM and CDR2 ANQGSEA. J lost 1 base, V lost 2 bases, and 6 bases had no gene match. CDR3 DNA sequence: TGCAGCGTTGAAAGGTGGACAGGGAGGAACACTGAAGCTTTCTTT. Translated, it gives CSVERWTGRNTEAFF. The entire variable domain, with the rest obtained from reference TRBV29-1 and TRBJ1-1, is as follows: SAVISQKPSRDICQRGTSLTIQCQVDSQVTMMFWYRQQPGQSLTLIATANQGSEATYESGFVIDKFPISRPNLTFSTLTVSNMSPEDSSIYLCSVERWTGRNTEAFFGQGTRLTVV.

This clonotype was counted between two and nine times. The chain is built from TRBV5-1 and TRBJ2-7, with TRBD1 as a possible D gene (5 bases). Between the trimmed V and J ends, which lost 4 bases and 3 bases, there was a span of 23 bases. The CDR3 consists of 17 residues. The V gene's germline CDR1 is SGHRS and CDR2 YFSETQ. The CDR3 spells CASSATTRAVVFYEQYF. In DNA, the CDR3 is TGCGCCAGCAGCGCCACCACCAGGGCTGTGGTGTTCTACGAGCAGTACTTC. Complete variable domain (other parts from reference TRBV5-1 and TRBJ2-7): KAGVTQTPRYLIKTRGQQVTLSCSPISGHRSVSWYQQTPGQGLQFLFEYFSETQRNKGNFPGRFSGRQFSNSRSEMNVSTLELGDSALYLCASSATTRAVVFYEQYFGPGTRLTVT.

The V gene is TRBV20-1, the J gene TRBJ2-5, with 9 positions matching TRBD2. V dropped 0 bases and J dropped 1; count of bases not matched to a gene: 6. The germline CDR1 and CDR2 sequences are DFQATT and SNEGSKA (reference sequence). There are 16 residues in the CDR3. The CDR3 region is CSARDDASGTQETQYF. CDR3 in DNA: TGCAGTGCTAGAGATGACGCTAGCGGGACCCAAGAGACCCAGTACTTC.

This clonotype was detected a few times. V is TRBV2 and J is TRBJ1-3, with D possibly matching TRBD1 (6 bases). Germline V gene sequence: CDR1 SNHLY, CDR2 FYNNEI. V shed 10 bases and J shed 3 bases, with 16 bases lying between them. The CDR3 contains 14 residues. CDR3 nucleotides: TGTGCCAAGGAAATCCGGGACAATGGAAACACCATATATTTT. Amino acid sequence: CAKEIRDNGNTIYF.